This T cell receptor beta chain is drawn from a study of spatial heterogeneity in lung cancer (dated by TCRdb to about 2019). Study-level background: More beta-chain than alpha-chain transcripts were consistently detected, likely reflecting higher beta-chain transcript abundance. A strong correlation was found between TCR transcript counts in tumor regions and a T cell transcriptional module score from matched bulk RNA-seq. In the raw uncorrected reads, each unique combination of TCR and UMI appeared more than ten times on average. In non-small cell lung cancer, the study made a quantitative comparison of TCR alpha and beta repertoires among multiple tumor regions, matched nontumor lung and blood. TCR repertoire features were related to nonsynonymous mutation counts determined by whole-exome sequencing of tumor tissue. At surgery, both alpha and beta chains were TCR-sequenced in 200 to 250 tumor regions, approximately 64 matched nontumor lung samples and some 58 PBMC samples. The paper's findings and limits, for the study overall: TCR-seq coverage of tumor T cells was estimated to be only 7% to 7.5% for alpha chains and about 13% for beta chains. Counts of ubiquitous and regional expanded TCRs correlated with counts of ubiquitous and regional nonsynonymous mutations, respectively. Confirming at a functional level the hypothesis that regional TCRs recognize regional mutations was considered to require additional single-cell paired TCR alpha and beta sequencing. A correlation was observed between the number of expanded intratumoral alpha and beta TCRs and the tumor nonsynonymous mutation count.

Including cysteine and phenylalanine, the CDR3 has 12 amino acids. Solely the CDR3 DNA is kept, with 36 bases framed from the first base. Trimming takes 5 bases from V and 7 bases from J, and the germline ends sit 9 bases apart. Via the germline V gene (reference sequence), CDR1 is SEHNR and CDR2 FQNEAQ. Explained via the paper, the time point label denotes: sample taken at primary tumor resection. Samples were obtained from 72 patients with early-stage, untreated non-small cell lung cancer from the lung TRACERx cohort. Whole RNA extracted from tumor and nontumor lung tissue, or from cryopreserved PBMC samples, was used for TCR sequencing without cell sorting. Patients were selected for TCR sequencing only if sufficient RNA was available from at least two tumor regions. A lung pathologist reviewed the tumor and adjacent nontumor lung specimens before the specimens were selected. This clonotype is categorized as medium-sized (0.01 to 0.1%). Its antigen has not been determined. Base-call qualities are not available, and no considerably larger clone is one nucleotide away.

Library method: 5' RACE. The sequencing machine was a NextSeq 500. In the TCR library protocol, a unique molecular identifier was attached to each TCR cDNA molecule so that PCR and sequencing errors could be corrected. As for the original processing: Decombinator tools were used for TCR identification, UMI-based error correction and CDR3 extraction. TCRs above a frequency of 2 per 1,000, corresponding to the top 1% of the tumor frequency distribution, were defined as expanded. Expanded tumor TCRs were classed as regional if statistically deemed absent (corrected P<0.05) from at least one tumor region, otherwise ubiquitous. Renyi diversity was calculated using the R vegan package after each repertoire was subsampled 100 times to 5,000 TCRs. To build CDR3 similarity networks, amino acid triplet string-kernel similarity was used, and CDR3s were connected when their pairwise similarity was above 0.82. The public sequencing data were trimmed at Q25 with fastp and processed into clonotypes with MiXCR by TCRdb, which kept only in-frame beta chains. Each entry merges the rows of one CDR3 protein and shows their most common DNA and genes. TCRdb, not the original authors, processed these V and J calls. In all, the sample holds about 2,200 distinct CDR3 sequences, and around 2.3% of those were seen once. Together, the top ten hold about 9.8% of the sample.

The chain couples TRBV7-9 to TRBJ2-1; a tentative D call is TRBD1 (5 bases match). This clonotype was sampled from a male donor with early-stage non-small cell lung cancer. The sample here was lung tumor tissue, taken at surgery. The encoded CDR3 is CASSPGLNEQFF. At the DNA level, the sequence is TGTGCCAGCAGCCCAGGGTTGAATGAGCAGTTCTTC.